One and the same sample provided the 21 T cell receptor beta chains below, sequenced in a study of T cell responses to AZD1222 COVID-19 vaccine. Method: immunoSEQ multiplex PCR; TCRdb's copy keeps in-frame clones and lacks some. Counted here are more than 110,000 clones, 93% occurring once; the ten biggest clones make up 7.5% to 9.5%. The sample consisted of peripheral blood, taken on day 0 of AZD1222 vaccination. The receptors originated from an adult in good health.

The chain recombines TRBV4-1 with TRBJ2-3; 11 nucleotides align to TRBD2. V gave up 2 bases and J gave up 2 bases; unmatched junction bases: 3. CDR3 length: 16 amino acids. CDR1 MGHRA and CDR2 YSYEKL come from the germline V gene. CDR3 in amino acids: CASSQKTSGVTDTQYF. CDR3 DNA sequence: TGCGCCAGCAGCCAAAAGACTAGCGGGGTCACAGATACGCAGTATTTT.

The genes are TRBV7-2 and TRBJ1-3; D call uncertain. Germline CDR1 and CDR2: SGHTA and FQGNSA. V was clipped by 1 base and J by 3 bases, with 13 bases between them. CDR3 length equals 16 residues. This CDR3 reads CASSLVWTGHGNTIYF. CDR3 coding DNA: TGTGCCAGCAGCTTAGTTTGGACGGGCCATGGAAACACCATATATTTT.

The chain carries TRBV6-5 and TRBJ1-2, with unresolved D. V was pared by 6 bases and J by 2 bases, with 4 bases between. Germline CDR1 is MNHEY and CDR2 is SVGAGI. The CDR3 sequence is 11 residues long. The CDR3 here is CASRGNYGYTF. The CDR3 nucleotides read TGTGCCAGCAGGGGCAACTATGGCTACACCTTC.

The chain has TRBV19 and TRBJ1-4; 8 bases align to TRBD1. Germline loops: CDR1 LNHDA, CDR2 SQIVND (reference sequence). The CDR3 spans 14 residues. V shed 8 bases and J 5 bases; nucleotides not matched to a gene: 7. CDR3 in DNA: TGTGCCAGTTCCATACAGGGGGGAAATGAAAAACTGTTTTTT. This translates into CASSIQGGNEKLFF.

The chain's CDR3 is CASSLASGYVGEQFF. CDR3 coding DNA: TGTGCCAGCAGTTTAGCCAGCGGGTACGTGGGTGAGCAGTTCTTC. The chain links TRBV27 to TRBJ2-1, with D maybe TRBD2 (6 bases). V was pared by 2 bases and J by 9 bases, with 17 bases between. The germline CDR1 and CDR2 sequences are MNHEY and SMNVEV (reference sequence). This CDR3 has 15 residues.

Written as DNA, the CDR3 is TGTGCCAGCAGTGAATCCATAAGACAGGGGAGAAACGAGCAGTACTTC. Protein sequence: CASSESIRQGRNEQYF. This chain links TRBV25-1 with TRBJ2-7; 8 bases map to TRBD1. CDR1 is MGHDK, CDR2 SYGVNS, per germline. V was clipped by 1 base and J by 5 bases; unmatched bases: 10. The CDR3 is 16 residues long.

V gene TRBV6-5 combines with J gene TRBJ1-2; no clear D gene. The CDR3 consists of 12 residues. CDR1 is MNHEY, CDR2 SVGAGI, per germline. Trimming took off 9 bases at V and 0 bases at J, with 8 bases between the two ends. In nucleotides, the CDR3 is TGTGCCAGTGCAGTCGCTAACTATGGCTACACCTTC. Protein sequence: CASAVANYGYTF.

The rearrangement links TRBV2 to TRBJ2-1; 7 nucleotides agree with TRBD2. V gave up 6 bases and J gave up 2 bases; unmatched junction bases: 7. The CDR3 runs to 15 residues. The germline gives CDR1 SNHLY, CDR2 FYNNEI. The CDR3 loop reads CASRVWGGAYNEQFF. The CDR3 bases are TGTGCCAGCAGGGTGTGGGGGGGTGCCTACAATGAGCAGTTCTTC.

The chain is built from TRBV19 and TRBJ1-1, with 8 bases fitting TRBD1. The junction had 5 bases not matched to a gene; V was cut back by 7 bases and J by 4 bases. Germline values: CDR1 LNHDA, CDR2 SQIVND (reference sequence). The CDR3 has 13 amino acids. CDR3 loop: CASTKTGGTEAFF. The DNA of the CDR3 is TGTGCCAGTACTAAAACAGGGGGCACTGAAGCTTTCTTT.

This chain joins TRBV28 and TRBJ2-5, with 9 nucleotides matching TRBD1. CDR3 length equals 16 residues. Germline V gives CDR1 MDHEN, CDR2 SYDVKM. With 5 bases clipped from V and 5 bases from J, the junction kept 12 bases outside the gene matches. The CDR3 protein is CASSHPEHGQGETQYF. The CDR3, as DNA: TGTGCCAGCAGTCACCCAGAACATGGACAGGGGGAGACCCAGTACTTC.

The chain uses TRBV5-1 and TRBJ2-1, with D perhaps assigned TRBD1 or TRBD2 (5 bases each). In germline, CDR1 is SGHRS, CDR2 YFSETQ. Trimming shortened V by 0 bases and J by 6 bases, and 16 bases separated the two germline ends. This CDR3 contains 16 residues. The DNA for the CDR3 is TGCGCCAGCAGCTTGGTCGGGGACCCGGTGGCCAATGAGCAGTTCTTC. This gives the protein CASSLVGDPVANEQFF.

This clone was detected once. The rearrangement uses TRBV2 and TRBJ1-6; D perhaps matches TRBD1 (5 bases). V gave up 6 bases and J gave up 10 bases, with 10 bases separating them. Germline V gene data show CDR1 as SNHLY and CDR2 as FYNNEI. This CDR3 comprises 12 residues. CDR3 sequence (DNA): TGTGCCAGCAGAGGGGACTTCTCACCCCTCCACTTT. Its translation is CASRGDFSPLHF.

The V call is TRBV9, the J call TRBJ2-1; D gene ambiguous. CDR1 SGDLS and CDR2 YYNGEE come from the germline V gene. The CDR3 spans 12 residues. V lost 4 bases to trimming and J lost 5 bases, with 7 bases between them. CDR3 DNA sequence: TGTGCCAGCAGCCTCAATGACAATGAGCAGTTCTTC. Amino acids: CASSLNDNEQFF.

This clone was seen a single time. This chain joins TRBV28 and TRBJ1-5; unclear D gene. CDR1 and CDR2 (germline): MDHEN, SYDVKM. CDR3 size: 13 residues. Deletions cut 5 bases from V and 5 bases from J, with 10 bases between. The CDR3 loop is CASSTGLDQPQHF. CDR3 DNA: TGTGCCAGCAGTACCGGTCTAGATCAGCCCCAGCATTTT.

This chain uses TRBV29-1 with TRBJ2-5; weak D call: TRBD1 (5 bases). Germline V gene sequence: CDR1 SQVTM, CDR2 ANQGSEA. V gave up 5 bases and J gave up 1 base, with 8 bases separating them. This CDR3 contains 12 residues. CDR3 nucleotides: TGCAGCGTTTCCGACAGCCAAGAGACCCAGTACTTC. Translation: CSVSDSQETQYF.

CDR3 DNA: TGCGCCAGCAGCGCCCGGGACAGGGGCACTGAAGCTTTCTTT. Translated: CASSARDRGTEAFF. The genes are TRBV4-1 and TRBJ1-1; TRBD1 agrees at 10 bases. Germline trimming cut 5 bases from V and 4 bases from J; bases unmatched to any gene: 4. CDR1 MGHRA and CDR2 YSYEKL come from the germline V gene. This CDR3 spans 14 amino acids.

This rearrangement joins TRBV5-1 to TRBJ1-6; 7 bases match TRBD1. This CDR3 has 15 amino acids. Germline V gene lookup returns CDR1 SGHRS and CDR2 YFSETQ. V trimming: 1 base; J trimming: 7 bases; junction bases outside the gene matches: 5. Written as DNA, the CDR3 is TGCGCCAGCAGCTTGACGTGGGACAGCAATTCACCCCTCCACTTT. It encodes CASSLTWDSNSPLHF. Full variable domain (rest looked up from reference TRBV5-1 and TRBJ1-6): KAGVTQTPRYLIKTRGQQVTLSCSPISGHRSVSWYQQTPGQGLQFLFEYFSETQRNKGNFPGRFSGRQFSNSRSEMNVSTLELGDSALYLCASSLTWDSNSPLHFGNGTRLTVT.

The chain combines TRBV23-1 with TRBJ1-5; tentatively, D is TRBD1 (6 bases). TRBV23-1 is an ORF; its function is uncertain. V gave up 7 bases and J gave up 5 bases, with 21 bases separating them. The CDR3 has 16 residues. Here the CDR3 reads CASIQGHRCLDQPQHF. The CDR3 DNA sequence: TGCGCCAGCATCCAGGGGCACAGGTGTTTAGATCAGCCCCAGCATTTT.

The chain employs TRBV6-5 and TRBJ1-4, with 8 bases fitting TRBD1. The CDR3 is made up of 13 amino acids. Looked up from germline, CDR1 is MNHEY and CDR2 is SVGAGI. After removal of 8 bases from V and 8 bases from J, the junction contained 7 bases not matched to a gene. CDR3 DNA sequence: TGTGCCAGCCGAAAGACAGGGGACGAAAAACTGTTTTTT. It is translated as CASRKTGDEKLFF.

The chain has TRBV28 and TRBJ2-3; TRBD1 matches 9 bases. The germline V gene has CDR1 MDHEN and CDR2 SYDVKM. This CDR3 region has 15 residues. V lost 5 bases, J lost 2 bases, and 5 bases stayed unmatched. CDR3 nucleotide sequence: TGTGCCAGCAGTAAGGACAGGGGAGACACAGATACGCAGTATTTT. Encoded protein: CASSKDRGDTDTQYF.

This chain links TRBV28 with TRBJ1-2; maybe TRBD1 (5 bases). The V gene lost 1 base and the J gene lost 5 bases, with 23 bases spanning the gap. The CDR3 spans 18 residues. Looked up from germline, CDR1 is MDHEN and CDR2 is SYDVKM. CDR3 protein: CASSLSPLGKGRGYGYTF. Written as DNA, the CDR3 is TGTGCCAGCAGTTTATCGCCCCTTGGGAAGGGAAGGGGATATGGCTACACCTTC.